This T cell receptor beta chain is from a study of neurological immune-mediated disorders (dated by TCRdb to the late 2010s). With regard to the full study: Of the approximately 34 multiple sclerosis patients, 31 had relapsing-remitting MS and 3 had secondary progressive MS. Peripheral blood TCR-beta repertoires from patients with HTLV-I-associated myelopathy (HAM/TSP), patients with multiple sclerosis, and healthy controls were compared in the study using UMI-based sequencing. The cohort comprised 68 subjects: roughly 15 HAM/TSP patients, roughly 34 multiple sclerosis patients and around 20 healthy controls. The 106 TCR-beta libraries covered PBMC samples along with longitudinal samples, technical triplicates, and paired sorted CD4+ and CD8+ T-cell subsets. Findings and caveats that apply to the study as a whole: TCR clonal expansion was highest in HAM/TSP patients and lowest in MS patients, with MS patients falling below even healthy controls. Expanded clones from different subjects shared no identical CDR3 amino acid sequences, which suggests that TCR-beta repertoires were private in all groups. No clinical or MRI features were associated with the MS cluster, and the authors said that larger cohorts are needed. In phylogenetic analysis, the repertoires of 18 of 34 MS patients grouped into a cluster of related CDR3 sequences, which suggests a possible signature at the repertoire level.

Unsorted PBMC libraries were generated from 2 million PBMCs stored in RNAlater at -80 °C until RNA extraction. Multiple sclerosis patients were enrolled in a US clinical protocol under which disease progression was evaluated by magnetic resonance imaging. Peripheral blood was subjected to Ficoll-Hypaque density gradient centrifugation to isolate PBMCs, which were then cryopreserved in liquid nitrogen. There are many counts of this clonotype. This clone's antigen is unknown. Base quality data are lacking; no much larger clone is found one base away. The germline V gene (reference sequence) provides CDR1 DFQATT and CDR2 SNEGSKA. The CDR3 holds 13 amino acids from the cysteine to the phenylalanine. The kept DNA is CDR3 alone, 39 bases in frame from the first base. The V end gives up 2 bases and the J end 5 bases, leaving 1 base in the junction not matched to a gene. cDNA was synthesized by template-switch 5'RACE using a primer carrying a 10-nucleotide random unique molecular identifier by which each TCR transcript was tagged. Every sequencing run yielded over 170 million TCR-beta sequences covering 15-18 subjects. The RNeasy kit was used to extract total RNA. The KAPA Real-time Library Amplification kit was used to amplify TCR-beta VDJ regions with primers targeting the TCR constant region and the 5'RACE anchor. Sample indexes and Illumina adaptors were added in a first PCR, after which library yield was increased in a second PCR. The roughly 650 bp TCR product was size-selected on a 2% E-gel SizeSelection system after Ampure bead purification. Before pooling, library quality was checked on a Bioanalyzer, concentration was measured with Qubit, and libraries were quantified with the Kapa Library Quantification kit. An Illumina HiSeq 2500 was used to sequence the libraries paired-end at 2 x 150 bp. To increase sequence diversity, 25-30% phiX was spiked into each library pool. Regarding the original processing steps: Quality-filtered reads were processed with the UMI-based MiGEC pipeline, which removed over 85% of raw TCR sequences during error correction. IMGT germline references were used for alignment of VDJ genes, and clonotypes were defined by a unique CDR3 amino acid sequence together with V-J genes. Clonal expansion, Shannon diversity and CDR3 relatedness were evaluated with VDJtools (CalcPairwiseDistances, ClusterSamples), while phylogenetic trees were built in CLCbio workbench. Using coefficient-of-variation modelling across technical triplicates, the study counted a clone as expanded if it had at least 8 unique UMIs. TCRdb itself trimmed the public reads at Q25 with fastp, ran MiXCR and retained productive beta chains. Under each unique CDR3 protein, matching rows form one entry showing the most common genes and DNA. For this entry, the V and J calls and clone size follow TCRdb and not the study's own pipeline. Here the sample has 60,000 to 85,000 distinct CDR3 sequences; under 5.5% occur a single time. 2.2% of the sample is taken by the ten largest.

This chain is built from TRBV20-1 and TRBJ1-5; 9 junctional bases match TRBD1. Sequencing was done on a sample of PBMCs. This receptor was obtained from a woman in her 70s with multiple sclerosis. Here the CDR3 is given as CSARRTGDQPQHF. The base sequence is TGCAGTGCTAGAAGGACAGGGGATCAGCCCCAGCATTTT.